The next 18 T cell receptor beta chains were all read from a single sample in a study of tumor-infiltrating lymphocytes in glioblastoma multiforme (dated by TCRdb to about 2017). The run used an Illumina HiSeq 2500. TCRB libraries were constructed from RNA through three rounds of nested multiplex PCR following a modified ARM-PCR protocol with multiple V-beta primers and a C-beta primer. TCRdb's own reprocessing of the public reads used fastp at Q25 and MiXCR and kept productive beta chains. Rows with a matching CDR3 protein are joined into one entry that keeps the most common DNA and genes. Present in this sample are roughly 15,000 distinct CDR3 sequences, around 72% of which were seen just once. 30% to 45% of the sample is in the top ten clones. The sample comprised brain tumor tissue. These receptor sequences come from a male donor with glioblastoma.

This sequence joins TRBV11-2 and TRBJ2-7, with D maybe TRBD1 (5 bases). Trimming removed 0 bases at V and 5 bases at J, with 14 bases between. The CDR3 contains 15 residues. Germline assignment: CDR1 SGHAT and CDR2 FQNNGV. The CDR3 loop reads CASSLDPPGLNEQYF. CDR3 sequence (DNA): TGTGCCAGCAGCTTAGACCCGCCAGGGTTGAACGAGCAGTACTTC. Combining the CDR3 with reference TRBV11-2 and TRBJ2-7 gives the whole variable domain EAGVAQSPRYKIIEKRQSVAFWCNPISGHATLYWYQQILGQGPKLLIQFQNNGVVDDSQLPKDRFSAERLKGVDSTLKIQPAKLEDSAVYLCASSLDPPGLNEQYFGPGTRLTVT.

This clonotype was recorded a few times. The gene calls are TRBV20-1 and TRBJ2-5; D call uncertain. V was pared by 2 bases and J by 5 bases, with 9 bases between. The germline gives CDR1 DFQATT, CDR2 SNEGSKA (reference sequence). The length of the CDR3 is 12 residues. The chain's CDR3 is CSARPGAETQYF. CDR3 nucleotide sequence: TGCAGTGCTAGACCTGGAGCTGAGACCCAGTACTTC.

As to this clonotype: An end of the junction differs from the germline gene, which may be a read error. The V and J genes are TRBV11-1 and TRBJ2-2, with unresolved D. Germline V CDR1 and CDR2: SGHAT, FQDESV (reference sequence). The CDR3 has 15 amino acids. CDR3 amino acids: CTRRLMATDTGELFF. CDR3 coding DNA: TGTACCAGAAGGTTGATGGCGACGGACACCGGGGAGCTGTTTTTT. Full variable domain (outside the CDR3, taken from reference TRBV11-1 and TRBJ2-2): EAEVAQSPRYKITEKSQAVAFWCDPISGHATLYWYRQILGQGPELLVQFQDESVVDDSQLPKDRFSAERLKGVDSTLKIQPAELGDSAMYLCTRRLMATDTGELFFGEGSRLTVL.

In the case of this clonotype: One junction end disagrees with the germline gene, perhaps due to a read error. The V gene is TRBV28, the J gene TRBJ2-7, with 11 bases aligning to TRBD2. Germline CDR1 reads MDHEN; CDR2 reads SYDVKM. The CDR3 runs 13 residues. The CDR3: CTSGLGTSGEQYF. CDR3 sequence (DNA): TGTACCAGCGGTTTAGGGACTAGCGGAGAGCAGTACTTC.

This clonotype was counted between two and nine times. The chain employs TRBV11-2 and TRBJ2-7; no firm D call. CDR3 size: 12 residues. CDR1 is SGHAT and CDR2 is FQNNGV in the germline V gene. V lost 3 bases and J lost 7, with 10 bases in between. CDR3 in amino acids: CASSLSSKEQYF. In DNA form, the CDR3 reads TGTGCCAGCAGCTTGTCCAGCAAAGAGCAGTACTTC.

The chain carries TRBV11-1 and TRBJ2-3; D is perhaps TRBD2 (6 bases). From germline, CDR1 is SGHAT and CDR2 FQDESV (reference sequence). This CDR3 comprises 15 residues. V was cut by 5 bases and J by 4 bases, with 16 bases left in between. This chain's CDR3 is CASSPGIPGADTQYF. In DNA, the CDR3 is TGTGCCAGCAGCCCGGGGATCCCGGGGGCAGATACGCAGTATTTT.

This clonotype was recorded many times. V usage is TRBV11-1 and J usage is TRBJ2-5, with D possibly TRBD2 on 7 matching bases. This CDR3 has 13 residues. V lost 8 bases to trimming and J lost 5 bases, with 15 bases between them. Looked up from germline, CDR1 is SGHAT and CDR2 is FQDESV (reference sequence). The DNA for the CDR3 is TGTGCCAGCTCTTCGGGGGGCCCCGAGACCCAGTACTTC. Amino acids: CASSSGGPETQYF.

This clonotype was seen only once. This sequence joins TRBV20-1 and TRBJ2-7, with 12 bases matching TRBD2. This CDR3 is built from 15 residues. CDR1 is DFQATT and CDR2 is SNEGSKA in the germline V gene (reference sequence). The J segment lost 5 bases and the V segment lost 5 bases, leaving 10 bases of the junction unmatched. CDR3 bases: TGCAGTGCTGGAGGGCTAGCGGGAGGGTTACACGAGCAGTACTTC. This sequence encodes CSAGGLAGGLHEQYF.

This clonotype was picked up one time. Germline and junction disagree at one end, which may indicate a read error. V and J are TRBV28 and TRBJ2-7; D gene uncertain. CDR1 is MDHEN, CDR2 SYDVKM, per germline. This CDR3 is 14 amino acids long. CDR3 region: CAISLQQAAYEQYF. The CDR3 nucleotides are TGTGCCATCAGTTTGCAGCAGGCGGCCTACGAGCAGTACTTC.

This CDR3 reads CASSLKLAGGETQYF. The CDR3 bases are TGTGCCAGCAGCTTGAAGTTAGCGGGAGGGGAGACCCAGTACTTC. The chain is built from TRBV11-3 and TRBJ2-5; 11 bases match TRBD2. CDR1 SGHNT and CDR2 YENEEA come from the germline V gene. This CDR3 contains 15 residues. Trimming removed 3 bases from V and 5 bases from J; junction bases left unmatched: 5.

The rearrangement joins TRBV11-1 to TRBJ2-7, with no clear D. V lost 1 base to trimming and J lost 9 bases, with 13 bases between them. CDR1 SGHAT and CDR2 FQDESV come from the germline V gene (reference sequence). There are 13 residues in the CDR3. The CDR3 DNA reads as TGTGCCAGCAGCTTAGTGCAGAGGACGGCGCAGTACTTC. It yields the protein CASSLVQRTAQYF.

A note on this clonotype: A single base separates this from a much larger clone, so it may be a read error. V is TRBV6-1 and J is TRBJ2-1, with TRBD2 identical over 9 bases. CDR3 size: 15 residues. Germline loops: CDR1 MNHNS, CDR2 SASEGT. Trimming took 2 bases from V and 8 from J; bases not matched to a gene: 7. The CDR3 reads CASSESRSGSDEQFF. CDR3 bases: TGTGCCAGCAGTGAATCGCGTAGCGGGAGCGATGAGCAGTTCTTC.

The chain joins TRBV6-1 to TRBJ2-7; 8 positions match TRBD2. CDR1 is MNHNS and CDR2 is SASEGT in the germline V gene. Unmatched junction bases numbered 13, after V lost 11 bases and J lost 1 base. CDR3 length: 15 residues. The CDR3 spells CAGAEDSGGSYEQYF. The CDR3, as DNA: TGTGCCGGGGCAGAGGACAGCGGGGGATCCTACGAGCAGTACTTC.

In the case of this clonotype: Lacking the conserved final phenylalanine or tryptophan, this CDR3 likely reflects a read error. This chain links TRBV11-3 with TRBJ2-3; D uncertain. Germline assignment: CDR1 SGHNT and CDR2 YENEEA. The CDR3 sequence is 14 residues long. The CDR3 reads CASGFESHTDTQYL. The DNA of the CDR3 is TGTGCCAGCGGCTTTGAGAGTCATACAGATACGCAGTATTTG.

To note about this clonotype: Possible read error: a much larger clone is one base away. The V gene is TRBV11-2, the J gene TRBJ2-2, with TRBD2 matching over 7 bases. The CDR3 runs to 14 residues. The germline V gene has CDR1 SGHAT and CDR2 FQNNGV. The CDR3: CARSHGLDPGELFF. Here the CDR3 DNA reads TGTGCCCGCAGCCACGGACTAGACCCCGGGGAGCTGTTTTTT.

Comments on this clonotype: At one of its ends the junction is not consistent with the germline gene, which may arise from a read error. The chain joins TRBV4-3 to TRBJ2-1, with unresolved D. The CDR3 is 16 residues long. Germline V CDR1 and CDR2: LGHNA, YSLEER. The CDR3 DNA is TGCTCCAGCAGCCAAGAAACGCCAGGCTCCTACAATGAGCAGTTCTTC. Its translation is CSSSQETPGSYNEQFF.

Note on this clonotype: The CDR3 carries no conserved terminal phenylalanine or tryptophan, so it likely arises from a read error. Because the CDR3's place on the DNA is in doubt, the DNA is left out and the CDR3 is given as listed by TCRdb. The chain uses TRBV11-2 and TRBJ1-6. The CDR3 is 14 amino acids long, termini counted. Germline assignment: CDR1 SGHAT and CDR2 FQNNGV. This chain's CDR3 is CASSLESGASPLHV.

As to this clonotype: Relative to the germline gene, one junction end is altered; a read error may explain this. The genes are TRBV4-3 and TRBJ2-2; tentatively, D is TRBD2 (6 bases). In germline, CDR1 is LGHNA, CDR2 YSLEER. CDR3 length equals 16 residues. The DNA of the CDR3 is TGCGCCAGCAGCCAACCCCTAGGGACTTCAACCGGGGAGCCGTTTTTT. Protein product: CASSQPLGTSTGEPFF.